The sequence of this TCR beta chain was determined in a study of T cell responses to AZD1222 COVID-19 vaccine. General study points: CD4 TCRs associated with vaccination spanned spike, dominating at 160-218 and 743-854. Repertoires in all cases were sampled only once the peak T cell response had passed. The donor cohort was predominantly white British with a female majority, and clonal diversity may have been underestimated. Nearly half of unique spike-specific TCRs reportedly avoided B.1.351 and B.1.1.7 mutated regions.

The method was immunoSEQ multiplex PCR; TCRdb's version includes in-frame clones alone and lacks a portion of them. The data contain about 140,000 clones, 65% to 90% of them singletons. As for this clone: Antigen: not known.

The CDR3 covers 15 residues. V lost 3 bases, J lost 3 bases, and 14 bases lay in between. The V gene's germline CDR1 is SGHNT and CDR2 YENEEA. The receptor comes from an adult who received the MenACWY meningococcal vaccine as a control. Sequencing used peripheral blood, obtained 28 days after the second dose of the MenACWY control vaccine. This chain connects TRBV11-3 to TRBJ1-1; D not resolved. CDR3 nucleotide sequence: TGTGCCAGCAGCTTTTCTGGGCTCTCGGACACTGAAGCTTTCTTT. Amino acid sequence: CASSFSGLSDTEAFF.